Each of the 27 T cell receptor beta chains below was sequenced from the same sample in a study of blood T cell repertoires in COVID-19. Profiled with immunoSEQ multiplex PCR; TCRdb holds only in-frame clones, not every one. This table holds approximately 200,000 clones, 85% found once. Material: peripheral blood. The receptors shown here come from a man aged 35-49 years with acute or convalescent COVID-19.

This sequence joins TRBV9 and TRBJ1-1; possibly TRBD1 for D (5 bases). The CDR3 contains 13 residues. Germline values: CDR1 SGDLS, CDR2 YYNGEE. V was clipped by 3 bases and J by 2 bases, with 8 bases between them. The CDR3 nucleotides are TGTGCCAGCAGCGGACAGTATAACACTGAAGCTTTCTTT. Translating gives CASSGQYNTEAFF. Drawing the rest from reference TRBV9 and TRBJ1-1, the complete variable domain is DSGVTQTPKHLITATGQRVTLRCSPRSGDLSVYWYQQSLDQGLQFLIQYYNGEERAKGNILERFSAQQFPDLHSELNLSSLELGDSALYFCASSGQYNTEAFFGQGTRLTVV.

The chain uses TRBV27 and TRBJ1-4; D remains unclear. The germline V gene encodes CDR1 MNHEY and CDR2 SMNVEV (reference sequence). The CDR3 consists of 14 residues. V lost 2 bases and J lost 5, with 9 bases in between. The CDR3 spells CASSLAGPNEKLFF. For the CDR3, the DNA is TGTGCCAGCAGTTTAGCGGGCCCAAATGAAAAACTGTTTTTT. Drawing the rest from reference TRBV27 and TRBJ1-4, the complete variable domain is EAQVTQNPRYLITVTGKKLTVTCSQNMNHEYMSWYRQDPGLGLRQIYYSMNVEVTDKGDVPEGYKVSRKEKRNFPLILESPSPNQTSLYFCASSLAGPNEKLFFGSGTQLSVL.

This chain connects TRBV7-2 to TRBJ1-2; tentative D call: TRBD1 (5 bases). The CDR3 loop spans 14 amino acids. Germline-derived CDR1 and CDR2 are SGHTA and FQGNSA. V was trimmed by 2 bases and J by 6 bases, leaving 13 bases between them. The CDR3 bases are TGTGCCAGCAGCTTAAGTTCCGGGGGGGATGGCTACACCTTC. Encoded protein: CASSLSSGGDGYTF. Based on the CDR3 plus reference TRBV7-2 and TRBJ1-2, the full variable domain is GAGVSQSPSNKVTEKGKDVELRCDPISGHTALYWYRQSLGQGLEFLIYFQGNSAPDKSGLPSDRFSAERTGGSVSTLTIQRTQQEDSAVYLCASSLSSGGDGYTFGSGTRLTVV.

This sequence joins TRBV5-5 and TRBJ2-1, with 9 positions matching TRBD2. The V gene's germline CDR1 is SGHKS and CDR2 YYEKEE (reference sequence). V lost 4 bases, J lost 0 bases, and 5 bases stayed unmatched. The CDR3 sequence is 16 residues long. In nucleotides, the CDR3 is TGTGCCAGCAGCGACCTAGCGGGGAGCTCCTACAATGAGCAGTTCTTC. The encoded protein is CASSDLAGSSYNEQFF.

The J gene is TRBJ2-7, the V gene TRBV7-2; 8 bases fit TRBD1. Germline CDR1 is SGHTA and CDR2 is FQGNSA. V was pared by 1 base and J by 4 bases, with 3 bases of the junction left unmatched. CDR3 length: 14 residues. CDR3 region: CASSLGTGFYEQYF. The CDR3 region has the DNA TGTGCCAGCAGCTTAGGGACAGGGTTTTACGAGCAGTACTTC.

J is TRBJ1-4 and V is TRBV30; perhaps TRBD1 as D (5 bases). The V gene lost 3 bases and the J gene lost 3 bases, with 14 bases spanning the gap. The germline V gene encodes CDR1 GTSNPN and CDR2 SVGIG (reference sequence). The CDR3 contains 15 residues. In nucleotides, the CDR3 is TGTGCCTGGAGCCCAGGGTCCGGTTCTAATGAAAAACTGTTTTTT. It yields the protein CAWSPGSGSNEKLFF.

This chain uses TRBV7-2 with TRBJ1-5; D may be TRBD1 (5 bases). Germline-derived CDR1 and CDR2 are SGHTA and FQGNSA. The ends were cut back, 0 bases at V and 9 bases at J, with 15 bases in the middle. This CDR3 is built from 15 residues. The CDR3 region is CASSLAPGPAGPQHF. In DNA, the CDR3 is TGTGCCAGCAGCTTAGCCCCAGGGCCAGCGGGGCCCCAGCATTTT.

This rearrangement joins TRBV5-5 to TRBJ2-1; D uncertain. Per the germline V gene, CDR1 is SGHKS and CDR2 is YYEKEE (reference sequence). The V end lost 4 bases, the J end lost 8 bases, and 10 bases lay between the germline ends. CDR3 length: 12 residues. The CDR3 coding sequence is TGTGCCAGCAGCGAATACTTGGATGAGCAGTTCTTC. Translation gives CASSEYLDEQFF.

The table lists this clone with many counts. The chain employs TRBV7-2 and TRBJ2-5, with 10 bases lining up with TRBD2. Germline V CDR1 and CDR2: SGHTA, FQGNSA. V trimming: 5 bases; J trimming: 5 bases; junction bases outside the gene matches: 5. The CDR3 covers 14 residues. The CDR3 is CASSTSGAVETQYF. CDR3 sequence (DNA): TGTGCCAGCAGCACTAGCGGGGCCGTCGAGACCCAGTACTTC. Combining the CDR3 with reference TRBV7-2 and TRBJ2-5 gives the whole variable domain GAGVSQSPSNKVTEKGKDVELRCDPISGHTALYWYRQSLGQGLEFLIYFQGNSAPDKSGLPSDRFSAERTGGSVSTLTIQRTQQEDSAVYLCASSTSGAVETQYFGPGTRLLVL.

V usage is TRBV5-4 and J usage is TRBJ1-2, with 7 positions matching TRBD1. Germline CDR1 and CDR2: SGHNT and YYREEE (reference sequence). Trimming removed 4 bases from V and 8 bases from J; junction bases left unmatched: 8. CDR3 length: 13 residues. CDR3 sequence reads: CASSLDRVSGYTF. DNA of the CDR3: TGTGCCAGCAGCCTCGACAGGGTGAGCGGCTACACCTTC.

The V gene is TRBV5-4, the J gene TRBJ2-1; 11 bases match TRBD2. Germline CDR1 and CDR2: SGHNT and YYREEE (reference sequence). The length of the CDR3 is 14 residues. Trimming took 0 bases from V and 10 from J; bases not matched to a gene: 3. CDR3 sequence: CASSLGTSGPEQFF. CDR3 DNA sequence: TGTGCCAGCAGCTTGGGGACTAGCGGGCCCGAGCAGTTCTTC. Looking up the rest from reference TRBV5-4 and TRBJ2-1 gives the full variable domain: ETGVTQSPTHLIKTRGQQVTLRCSSQSGHNTVSWYQQALGQGPQFIFQYYREEENGRGNFPPRFSGLQFPNYSSELNVNALELDDSALYLCASSLGTSGPEQFFGPGTRLTVL.

This chain joins TRBV11-3 and TRBJ2-5, with a tentative D call TRBD2 (5 bases). The germline CDR1 and CDR2 sequences are SGHNT and YENEEA. The CDR3 is made up of 16 amino acids. The ends were cut back, 4 bases at V and 4 bases at J, with 19 bases in the middle. For the CDR3, the DNA is TGTGCCAGCAGCTCCTTTAGAGAGCCAGGAGGAGAGACCCAGTACTTC. This translates into CASSSFREPGGETQYF.

This rearrangement joins TRBV6-4 to TRBJ2-3; 7 bases match TRBD1. Germline CDR1 and CDR2: MRHNA and SNTAGT. After removal of 8 bases from V and 9 bases from J, the junction contained 2 bases not matched to a gene. The CDR3 length is 10 residues. The CDR3 sequence: CASSQGTQYF. For the CDR3, the DNA is TGTGCCAGCTCACAGGGGACGCAGTATTTT.

The chain employs TRBV4-1 and TRBJ1-1; D may be TRBD1 (6 bases). Deletions cut 2 bases from V and 5 bases from J, with 18 bases between. The V gene's germline CDR1 is MGHRA and CDR2 YSYEKL. This CDR3 is 16 amino acids long. CDR3 amino acids: CASSQPSNRDKTEAFF. For the CDR3, the DNA is TGCGCCAGCAGCCAACCATCTAACCGGGACAAGACTGAAGCTTTCTTT.

V is TRBV5-1 and J is TRBJ2-7, with a possible D match to TRBD1 (6 bases). V lost 4 bases and J lost 0, with 11 bases in between. The CDR3 is made up of 14 amino acids. Germline V gene sequence: CDR1 SGHRS, CDR2 YFSETQ. CDR3 in DNA: TGCGCCAGCAGCCCCCTGGACAGCTCCTACGAGCAGTACTTC. Residues: CASSPLDSSYEQYF.

This sequence joins TRBV5-1 and TRBJ2-7; 7 bases align to TRBD2. CDR3 length: 14 residues. Germline V CDR1 and CDR2: SGHRS, YFSETQ. After removal of 7 bases from V and 1 base from J, the junction contained 8 bases not matched to a gene. This CDR3 reads CASSGGKGSYEQYF. The CDR3 DNA reads TGCGCCAGCTCGGGAGGAAAGGGTTCCTACGAGCAGTACTTC.

The J gene is TRBJ1-2, the V gene TRBV19; 8 positions match TRBD1. CDR1 is LNHDA and CDR2 is SQIVND in the germline V gene (reference sequence). The length of the CDR3 is 15 residues. Unmatched junction bases numbered 16, after V lost 9 bases and J lost 7 bases. CDR3 nucleotides: TGTGCCAGCACCCAGAGCGGGGCAGGGGGCGGTGGCTACACCTTC. As protein: CASTQSGAGGGGYTF.

The chain recombines TRBV6-4 with TRBJ2-1; possibly TRBD2 for D (5 bases). Germline V gene lookup returns CDR1 MRHNA and CDR2 SNTAGT. V was trimmed by 3 bases and J by 2 bases, leaving 8 bases between them. The CDR3 sequence is 14 residues long. CDR3 sequence reads: CASSEDGAYNEQFF. As DNA, the CDR3 is TGTGCCAGCAGTGAAGACGGGGCCTACAATGAGCAGTTCTTC.

The chain is built from TRBV7-8 and TRBJ1-5; no firm D call. This CDR3 comprises 15 residues. Per germline, CDR1 SGHVS and CDR2 FQNEAQ. Between the trimmed V and J ends, which lost 8 bases and 0 bases, there was a span of 14 bases. CDR3 DNA: TGTGCCAGCCGCACGGGTCATGATAGCAATCAGCCCCAGCATTTT. Its translation is CASRTGHDSNQPQHF.

The chain carries TRBV11-3 and TRBJ2-2, with a tentative D call TRBD1 (6 bases). The V gene lost 0 bases and the J gene lost 9 bases, with 8 bases spanning the gap. In germline, CDR1 is SGHNT, CDR2 YENEEA. The CDR3 sequence is 13 residues long. The CDR3: CASSLDGGRELFF. The CDR3 bases are TGTGCCAGCAGCTTAGATGGGGGCCGGGAGCTGTTTTTT.

The chain is built from TRBV18 and TRBJ2-3, with 10 nucleotides matching TRBD1. The germline gives CDR1 KGHSH, CDR2 LQKENI. Trimming cost V 6 bases and J 3 bases; bases outside gene matches: 3. The CDR3 contains 14 residues. As DNA, the CDR3 is TGTGCCAGCTCGCGGGACAGGGGAACAGATACGCAGTATTTT. Translating it yields CASSRDRGTDTQYF.

The chain links TRBV5-5 to TRBJ1-2; no clear D. The CDR3 sequence is 13 residues long. V lost 4 bases and J lost 3, with 10 bases in between. Germline CDR1 and CDR2: SGHKS and YYEKEE (reference sequence). CDR3 amino acids: CASSNGSHYGYTF. In nucleotides, the CDR3 is TGTGCCAGCAGCAACGGGTCGCACTATGGCTACACCTTC. The whole variable domain, remainder taken from reference TRBV5-5 and TRBJ1-2, is DAGVTQSPTHLIKTRGQQVTLRCSPISGHKSVSWYQQVLGQGPQFIFQYYEKEERGRGNFPDRFSARQFPNYSSELNVNALLLGDSALYLCASSNGSHYGYTFGSGTRLTVV.

This chain links TRBV5-1 with TRBJ1-1; the D gene is possibly TRBD1 (5 bases). V lost 0 bases, J lost 1 base, and 7 bases lay in between. This CDR3 has 14 residues. Germline loops: CDR1 SGHRS, CDR2 YFSETQ. The CDR3 coding sequence is TGCGCCAGCAGCTTGGCGGGGGAGAACACTGAAGCTTTCTTT. Amino acid sequence: CASSLAGENTEAFF.

The chain uses TRBV18 and TRBJ1-1, with 9 bases fitting TRBD1. CDR3 length: 13 residues. Trimming at V came to 8 bases and at J to 0 bases, leaving 1 base not matched to a gene. Germline CDR1 and CDR2: KGHSH and LQKENI. The CDR3 here is CASGTGLNTEAFF. In DNA, the CDR3 is TGTGCCAGCGGGACAGGGTTGAACACTGAAGCTTTCTTT.

This clone came up once. The chain is built from TRBV18 and TRBJ1-2, with TRBD1 as a possible D gene (5 bases). The CDR3 contains 13 residues. Looked up from germline, CDR1 is KGHSH and CDR2 is LQKENI. V was cut by 5 bases and J by 1 base, with 8 bases left in between. This CDR3 is CASSEDSNYGYTF. DNA for the CDR3: TGTGCCAGCTCAGAAGACAGTAACTATGGCTACACCTTC.

CDR3 sequence reads: CASSQRGQERNEQFF. CDR3 sequence (DNA): TGCGCCAGCAGCCAGAGGGGACAGGAGAGAAATGAGCAGTTCTTC. V is TRBV4-1 and J is TRBJ2-1; 8 positions agree with TRBD1. This CDR3 has 15 amino acids. With V trimmed by 3 bases and J by 7 bases, 8 bases remained unmatched. Germline lookup yields CDR1 MGHRA and CDR2 YSYEKL.

The rearrangement links TRBV19 to TRBJ1-2; TRBD1 matches 9 bases. CDR1 and CDR2 (germline): LNHDA, SQIVND (reference sequence). This CDR3 comprises 16 residues. Trimming cost V 3 bases and J 8 bases; bases outside gene matches: 13. The CDR3 DNA reads TGTGCCAGTAGTATCCACCTCGGACAGGGGACAAAAGGCTACACCTTC. Translation gives CASSIHLGQGTKGYTF.